These 23 T cell receptor beta chains were all obtained from the same sample, sequenced in a study of T cell repertoires in cytomegalovirus infection. Each CDR3 protein gets one entry after TCRdb re-called the reads with MiXCR. The sample has about 680,000 distinct CDR3 sequences; 20% to 25% are singletons. Sequencing was done on a sample of CD8+ T cells from PBMCs. These receptors all stem from a human donor in good health (CMV status not recorded). Some clones in this sample may be carry-over from other donors' samples.

The chain carries TRBV7-2 and TRBJ2-7, with 12 bases matching TRBD2. The CDR3 is made up of 13 amino acids. Looked up from germline, CDR1 is SGHTA and CDR2 is FQGNSA. With 4 bases clipped from V and 6 bases from J, the junction kept 1 base outside the gene matches. Written as DNA, the CDR3 is TGTGCCAGCAGCTCTAGCGGGGGGGCCGAGCAGTACGTC. Translation: CASSSSGGAEQYV.

This clonotype was seen ten or more times. A junction end diverges from the germline sequence, so it may reflect a read error. This chain joins TRBV4-1 and TRBJ2-1; D not resolved. The CDR3 is made up of 12 amino acids. Germline CDR1 and CDR2: MGHRA and YSYEKL. The CDR3 bases are TGTGCCAGCAGCCAGGACCACAATGAGCAGTTCTTC. Amino acid sequence: CASSQDHNEQFF.

This clonotype has only a few counts. This chain joins TRBV7-9 and TRBJ1-2, with TRBD1 identical over 7 bases. Germline CDR1 SEHNR, CDR2 FQNEAQ (reference sequence). The CDR3 has 16 amino acids. V shed 3 bases and J 4 bases; nucleotides not matched to a gene: 11. Here the CDR3 reads CASSFITGESVYGYTF. The CDR3 DNA reads as TGTGCCAGCAGCTTTATTACAGGGGAGTCAGTCTATGGCTACACCTTC.

The table lists this clonotype with many counts. The V gene is TRBV6-6, the J gene TRBJ1-1; the D gene is possibly TRBD1 (6 bases). V shed 0 bases and J shed 2 bases, with 13 bases lying between them. Germline V lookup: CDR1 MNHNY, CDR2 SVGAGI (reference sequence). CDR3 length equals 16 residues. The CDR3 DNA is TGTGCCAGCAGTTACTCCCCAAAGGGGGGAAACACTGAAGCTTTCTTT. Its translation: CASSYSPKGGNTEAFF.

The V call is TRBV15, the J call TRBJ2-7; D uncertain. Trimming cost V 5 bases and J 3 bases, with 8 bases left between them. Germline CDR1 LNHNV, CDR2 YYDKDF (reference sequence). CDR3 length equals 12 residues. The CDR3 region has the DNA TGTGCCACCAGCGACAAGTACTACGAGCAGTACTTC. Encoded protein: CATSDKYYEQYF.

This sequence joins TRBV29-1 and TRBJ1-1; 8 bases are a match to TRBD1. J gave up 6 bases and V 4 bases, and 19 bases lay outside the gene matches. The CDR3 spans 17 residues. Germline CDR1 is SQVTM and CDR2 is ANQGSEA. The CDR3: CSVGVSLLRGRQAEAFF. CDR3 nucleotide sequence: TGCAGCGTTGGAGTTAGCCTCCTCAGGGGGCGCCAGGCTGAAGCTTTCTTT.

This clonotype has only a few counts. V and J are TRBV5-4 and TRBJ2-2; 8 positions agree with TRBD1. Germline loops: CDR1 SGHNT, CDR2 YYREEE (reference sequence). The CDR3 is made up of 17 amino acids. V was clipped by 3 bases and J by 2 bases; unmatched bases: 9. CDR3 coding DNA: TGTGCCAGCAGCTGGGCCGGGACAGGAAGAAACACCGGGGAGCTGTTTTTT. Translating it yields CASSWAGTGRNTGELFF.

The chain uses TRBV28 and TRBJ2-1; D might be TRBD2 (6 bases). The germline V gene has CDR1 MDHEN and CDR2 SYDVKM. CDR3 length: 16 residues. V was pared by 3 bases and J by 2 bases, with 14 bases between. The CDR3 region has the DNA TGTGCCAGCAGTTTGCTTGTGGGGGGTCCCTACAATGAGCAGTTCTTC. Encoded protein: CASSLLVGGPYNEQFF.

This clonotype was seen a few times. The rearrangement links TRBV20-1 to TRBJ2-5; TRBD2 is a possible D gene (6 bases). The CDR3 has 17 amino acids. V dropped 6 bases and J dropped 4 bases, with 27 bases sitting between them. CDR1 DFQATT and CDR2 SNEGSKA come from the germline V gene (reference sequence). Here the CDR3 reads CSAGGRMAWEKGETQYF. CDR3 in DNA: TGCAGTGCCGGGGGACGGATGGCCTGGGAAAAAGGAGAGACCCAGTACTTC.

The chain is built from TRBV27 and TRBJ2-2, with D perhaps given as TRBD1 or TRBD2 (5 bases each). This CDR3 comprises 15 residues. The V gene's germline CDR1 is MNHEY and CDR2 SMNVEV (reference sequence). Trimming shortened V by 4 bases and J by 4 bases, and 13 bases separated the two germline ends. CDR3 in amino acids: CASSSPGPTTGELFF. The DNA of the CDR3 is TGTGCCAGCAGTTCGCCGGGACCAACCACCGGGGAGCTGTTTTTT.

This clonotype has ten or more counts. The chain has TRBV7-2 and TRBJ1-2; TRBD1 aligns across 7 bases. J gave up 7 bases and V 4 bases, and 12 bases lay outside the gene matches. The CDR3 sequence is 15 residues long. CDR1 SGHTA and CDR2 FQGNSA come from the germline V gene. The CDR3 region is CASSSPTGYKGGYTF. The CDR3 nucleotides read TGTGCCAGCAGCTCCCCGACAGGGTATAAGGGTGGCTACACCTTC.

This clonotype has more than one count but fewer than ten. This chain uses TRBV28 with TRBJ1-1, with a possible D match to TRBD1 (5 bases). Trimming stripped 3 bases from V and 6 bases from J, with 17 bases between. The CDR3 consists of 15 residues. Germline V gene data show CDR1 as MDHEN and CDR2 as SYDVKM. DNA of the CDR3: TGTGCCAGCAGTTTGGCACCTTCAGGGAGCGCTGAAGCTTTCTTT. Its translation is CASSLAPSGSAEAFF.

CDR3 in DNA: TGTGCCAGTAGTATAACAGACAGTTCCTACGAGCAGTACTTC. Translated, it gives CASSITDSSYEQYF. V and J are TRBV19 and TRBJ2-7; a weak D match, TRBD1 (5 bases). CDR3 length: 14 amino acids. Germline V lookup: CDR1 LNHDA, CDR2 SQIVND (reference sequence). The V gene lost 2 bases and the J gene lost 1 base, with 9 bases spanning the gap.

The table lists this clonotype with many counts. The chain recombines TRBV7-2 with TRBJ1-2; D uncertain. The CDR3 extends over 16 amino acids. The germline V gene has CDR1 SGHTA and CDR2 FQGNSA. The V gene lost 0 bases and the J gene lost 5 bases, with 16 bases spanning the gap. CDR3 residues: CASSLAENPGGYGYTF. As DNA, the CDR3 is TGTGCCAGCAGCTTAGCGGAAAATCCCGGAGGGTATGGCTACACCTTC.

The sample holds one count of this clonotype. V is TRBV19 and J is TRBJ2-1, with D perhaps TRBD2 (7 bases). Trimming took 1 base from V and 4 from J, leaving 14 bases between them. Germline CDR1 reads LNHDA; CDR2 reads SQIVND (reference sequence). CDR3 length equals 16 residues. The CDR3 bases are TGTGCCAGTAGTATAGTAGGCGGGGGCCCTTACAATGAGCAGTTCTTC. This sequence encodes CASSIVGGGPYNEQFF.

This clonotype was counted only a few times. The rearrangement uses TRBV28 and TRBJ2-1, with D perhaps matching TRBD1 (5 bases). Per germline, CDR1 MDHEN and CDR2 SYDVKM. The ends were cut back, 5 bases at V and 7 bases at J, with 27 bases in the middle. This CDR3 is built from 18 residues. Here the CDR3 reads CASSLPLGPRVIGNEQFF. For the CDR3, the DNA is TGTGCCAGCAGTCTCCCCTTGGGTCCCAGGGTGATCGGGAATGAGCAGTTCTTC.

CDR3 sequence: CSARGGYGTSDSYEQYF. The DNA of the CDR3 is TGCAGTGCTAGAGGAGGCTACGGGACTAGTGACTCCTACGAGCAGTACTTC. J is TRBJ2-7 and V is TRBV20-1; 8 nucleotides line up with TRBD2. This CDR3 is built from 17 residues. CDR1 and CDR2 (germline): DFQATT, SNEGSKA (reference sequence). The ends lost 1 base at V and 0 bases at J; junction bases unmatched: 11.

The chain links TRBV9 to TRBJ1-4; maybe TRBD1 (5 bases). Trimming stripped 4 bases from V and 3 bases from J, with 13 bases between. The CDR3 covers 15 residues. The germline V gene encodes CDR1 SGDLS and CDR2 YYNGEE. The CDR3 DNA reads as TGTGCCAGCAGCTCCACCGGGACGGCTAATGAAAAACTGTTTTTT. Its protein product is CASSSTGTANEKLFF.

This chain uses TRBV6-5 with TRBJ2-5; no clear D gene. The CDR3 consists of 12 residues. Trimming stripped 5 bases from V and 5 bases from J, with 9 bases between. Germline values: CDR1 MNHEY, CDR2 SVGAGI. The CDR3 DNA sequence: TGTGCCAGCAGTAAACCTCGGGAGACCCAGTACTTC. Translated, it gives CASSKPRETQYF.

In its sample, this clonotype was seen many times. The chain employs TRBV7-8 and TRBJ2-7; 9 nucleotides line up with TRBD2. With 3 bases clipped from V and 4 bases from J, the junction kept 7 bases outside the gene matches. The CDR3 extends over 15 amino acids. In germline, CDR1 is SGHVS, CDR2 FQNEAQ. The CDR3 DNA follows: TGTGCCAGCAGCTTGGACCCGACTAGCGGTTACGAGCAGTACTTC. Translating gives CASSLDPTSGYEQYF.

Concerning this clonotype itself: Just one base apart from a much larger clone, this may be a read error. Without the conserved terminal phenylalanine or tryptophan, this CDR3 likely stems from a read error. This chain joins TRBV7-6 and TRBJ1-2, with D possibly matching TRBD1 (5 bases). The CDR3 is 19 amino acids. CDR1 is SGHVS, CDR2 FNYEAQ, per germline. Trimming took 1 base from V and 5 from J, leaving 26 bases between them. In DNA form, the CDR3 reads TGTGCCAGCAGCTTAGTCTACAGGTTGATGTCCGGACAAACTTATGGCTACACCCTC. It is translated as CASSLVYRLMSGQTYGYTL.

The chain carries TRBV29-1 and TRBJ1-2; 7 nucleotides agree with TRBD1. The CDR3 has 13 residues. The ends lost 4 bases at V and 4 bases at J; junction bases unmatched: 6. Germline CDR1 reads SQVTM; CDR2 reads ANQGSEA. The CDR3 here is CSVAGTAGYGYTF. Here the CDR3 DNA reads TGCAGCGTTGCGGGGACAGCGGGCTATGGCTACACCTTC. Full variable domain (outside the CDR3, taken from reference TRBV29-1 and TRBJ1-2): SAVISQKPSRDICQRGTSLTIQCQVDSQVTMMFWYRQQPGQSLTLIATANQGSEATYESGFVIDKFPISRPNLTFSTLTVSNMSPEDSSIYLCSVAGTAGYGYTFGSGTRLTVV.

The table lists this clonotype with a few counts. J is TRBJ2-5 and V is TRBV28; 11 bases match TRBD2. Germline V CDR1 and CDR2: MDHEN, SYDVKM. CDR3 size: 13 residues. In DNA, the CDR3 is TGTGCGGCCGACGCTAGCGGGGGGGAGACCCAGTACTTC. Translating gives CAADASGGETQYF. The full variable domain, in which reference TRBV28 and TRBJ2-5 provide the parts outside the CDR3, is DVKVTQSSRYLVKRTGEKVFLECVQDMDHENMFWYRQDPGLGLRLIYFSYDVKMKEKGDIPEGYSVSREKKERFSLILESASTNQTSMYLCAADASGGETQYFGPGTRLLVL.